Here is one T cell receptor beta chain with its context. Germline lookup yields CDR1 MGHRA and CDR2 YSYEKL. The CDR3 runs to 15 residues. V lost 1 base, J lost 8 bases, and 6 bases stayed unmatched. This entry belongs to a study of blood T cell repertoires in COVID-19. Background on the study: The cDNA or gDNA used as material had been derived from T cells, B-cell-depleted T cells, or PBMCs.

TCRdb's table, derived via immunoSEQ multiplex PCR, lists solely in-frame clones and lacks some. The sample lists about 310,000 clones; about nine tenths were seen once. Sequencing used PBMCs or T cells enriched from blood (not recorded which). The gene calls are TRBV4-1 and TRBJ2-3, with TRBD2 identical over 10 bases. This TCR was recovered from a man aged 60 to 75 who had recovered from COVID-19. In nucleotides, the CDR3 is TGCGCCAGCAGCCAAGGTCTAGCGGGAGACGGTACGCAGTATTTT. It translates to CASSQGLAGDGTQYF.